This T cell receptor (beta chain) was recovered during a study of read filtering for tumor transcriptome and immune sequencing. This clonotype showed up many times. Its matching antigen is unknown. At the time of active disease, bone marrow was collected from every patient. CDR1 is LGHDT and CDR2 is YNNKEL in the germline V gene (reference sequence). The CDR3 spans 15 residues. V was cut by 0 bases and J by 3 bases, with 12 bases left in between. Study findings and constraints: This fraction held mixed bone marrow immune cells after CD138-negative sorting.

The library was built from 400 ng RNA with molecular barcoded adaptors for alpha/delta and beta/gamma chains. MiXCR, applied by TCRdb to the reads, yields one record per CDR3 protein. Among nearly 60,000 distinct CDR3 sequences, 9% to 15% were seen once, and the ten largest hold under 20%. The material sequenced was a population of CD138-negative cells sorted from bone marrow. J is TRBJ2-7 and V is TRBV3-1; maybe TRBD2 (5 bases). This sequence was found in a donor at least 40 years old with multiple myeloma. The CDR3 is CASSQENPGVYEQYF. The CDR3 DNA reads TGTGCCAGCAGCCAAGAGAATCCCGGGGTCTACGAGCAGTACTTC.